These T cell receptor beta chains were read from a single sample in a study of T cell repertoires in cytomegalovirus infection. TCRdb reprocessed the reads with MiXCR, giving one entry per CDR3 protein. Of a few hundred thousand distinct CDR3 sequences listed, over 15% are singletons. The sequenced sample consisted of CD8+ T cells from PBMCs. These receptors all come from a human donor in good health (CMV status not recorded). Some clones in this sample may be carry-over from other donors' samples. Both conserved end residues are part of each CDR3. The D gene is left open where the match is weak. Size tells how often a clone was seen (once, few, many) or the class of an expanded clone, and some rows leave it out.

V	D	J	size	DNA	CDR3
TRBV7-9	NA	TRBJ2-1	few	TGTGCCAGCAGCTTAGCCCCGACAGGAAGGGACAATGAGCAGTTCTTC	CASSLAPTGRDNEQFF
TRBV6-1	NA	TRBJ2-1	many	TGTGCCAGCAGTGAAGACTGGAGCTCCTACAATGAGCAGTTCTTC	CASSEDWSSYNEQFF
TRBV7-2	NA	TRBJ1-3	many	TGTGCCAGCAGCTTGGCTTTTAGCTCTGGAAACACCATATATTTT	CASSLAFSSGNTIYF
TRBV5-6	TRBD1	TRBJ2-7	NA	TGTGCCAGCAGCCCGGACAGGGGGCCATCCTACGAGCAGTACTTC	CASSPDRGPSYEQYF
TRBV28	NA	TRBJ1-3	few	TGTGCCAGCAGTTTGGGACCGTGGAAGGACCGCCCGGTGGGAAACACCATATATTTT	CASSLGPWKDRPVGNTIYF
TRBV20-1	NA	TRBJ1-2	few	TGCAGTGCTAGAGATAAGGGAGAGGGTGGCTACACCTTC	CSARDKGEGGYTF
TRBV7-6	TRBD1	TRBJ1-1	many	TGTGCCAGCAGCTTGACGACAGGGATGAACACTGAAGCTTTCTTT	CASSLTTGMNTEAFF
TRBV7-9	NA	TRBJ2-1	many	TGTGCCAGCGGAACCGGGATCTACAATGAGCAGTTCTTC	CASGTGIYNEQFF
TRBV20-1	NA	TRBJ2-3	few	TGCAGTGCTAGTTTAACAGGCCGTCTCACAGATACGCAGTATTTT	CSASLTGRLTDTQYF
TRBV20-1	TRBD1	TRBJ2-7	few	TGCAGTGCTATCGGGACAGGGGGCAGGGGCCCAAGCTACGAGCAGTACTTC	CSAIGTGGRGPSYEQYF
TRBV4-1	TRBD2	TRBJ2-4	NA	TGCGCCAGCAGCCAAGGGCCAGCGGGGGGCTGGGAAAACATTCAGTACTTC	CASSQGPAGGWENIQYF
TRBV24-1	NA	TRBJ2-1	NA	TGTGCCACCAGTGATTCGACGTACAATGAGCAGTTCTTC	CATSDSTYNEQFF
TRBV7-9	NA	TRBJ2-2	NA	TGTGCCAGCAGCTTAGGGGCCTTCGGCGGGGAGCTGTTTTTT	CASSLGAFGGELFF
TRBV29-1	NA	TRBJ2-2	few	TGCAGCGTTGAAGATCCAGGGAAGGGCGGGGAGCTGTTTTTT	CSVEDPGKGGELFF
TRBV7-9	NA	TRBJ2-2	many	TGTGCCAGCAGCTTGATCCCGAACACCGGGGAGCTGTTTTTT	CASSLIPNTGELFF
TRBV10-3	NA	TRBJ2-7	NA	TGTGCCATAACGGACAGCTACGAGCAGTACTTC	CAITDSYEQYF
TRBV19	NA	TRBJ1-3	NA	TGTGCCAGTAACGGTGCGGATTCTGGAAACACCATATATTTT	CASNGADSGNTIYF
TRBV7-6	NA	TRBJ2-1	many	TGTGCCAGCAGCGCAGCAACAGGCATCAATGAGCAGTTCTTC	CASSAATGINEQFF
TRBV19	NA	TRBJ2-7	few	TGTGCCAGTAGTAACGGCTACCGTGTGGACGAGCAGTACTTC	CASSNGYRVDEQYF
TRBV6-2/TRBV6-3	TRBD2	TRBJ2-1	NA	TGTGCCAGCAGTTACCCTGTTCCCGGGACTAGAGGCCACAATGAGCAGTTCTTC	CASSYPVPGTRGHNEQFF
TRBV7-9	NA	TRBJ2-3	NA	TGTGCCAGCAGGATAAGGGATACGCAGTATTTT	CASRIRDTQYF
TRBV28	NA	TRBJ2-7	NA	TGTGCCAGCAGTTTGCTCAGGTACCACGAGCAGTACTTC	CASSLLRYHEQYF
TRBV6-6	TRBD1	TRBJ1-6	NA	TGTGCCAGCAGCTCCGGGACAGGGATTAATTCACCCCTCCACTTT	CASSSGTGINSPLHF
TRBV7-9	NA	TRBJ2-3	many	TGTGCCAGCAGCCCCCCCGAGTCGAAGGGCACAGATACGCAGTATTTT	CASSPPESKGTDTQYF
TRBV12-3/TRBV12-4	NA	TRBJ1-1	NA	TGTGCCAGCACCTACGCCGCAGGGACTGAAGCTTTCTTT	CASTYAAGTEAFF
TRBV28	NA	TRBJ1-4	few	TGTGCCAGCAGTTCCCCGCACCGAGACGGTTTGGGTGAAAAACTGTTTTTT	CASSSPHRDGLGEKLFF
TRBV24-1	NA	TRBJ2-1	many	TGTGCCACCAGTGTCCTAGCTTCGGGTGAGCAGTTCTTC	CATSVLASGEQFF
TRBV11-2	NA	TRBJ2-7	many	TGTGCCAGCACTTCCACCTCCTACGAGCAGTACTTC	CASTSTSYEQYF
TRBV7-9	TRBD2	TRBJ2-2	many	TGTGCCAGCAGCAAACTAGCGGGGATGAACACCGGGGAGCTGTTTTTT	CASSKLAGMNTGELFF
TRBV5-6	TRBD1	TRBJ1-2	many	TGTGCCAGCAGCCTGACTTTTGACTTCCAAGGACAGGGGTCCTATGGCTACACCTTC	CASSLTFDFQGQGSYGYTF
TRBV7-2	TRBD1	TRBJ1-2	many	TGTGCCAGCAGCCCGGGACAGGGTAATAAAGGCTACACCTTC	CASSPGQGNKGYTF
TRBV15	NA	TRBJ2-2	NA	TGTGCCACCAGCGGACCCGGGACACCCACCGGGGAGCTGTTTTTT	CATSGPGTPTGELFF
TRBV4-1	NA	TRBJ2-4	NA	TGCGCCAGCAGCCAAGATGGAAACATTCAGTACTTC	CASSQDGNIQYF
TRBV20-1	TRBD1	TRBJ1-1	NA	TGCAGTGCTAGGCACGGACAGGGGACTGAAGCTTTCTTT	CSARHGQGTEAFF
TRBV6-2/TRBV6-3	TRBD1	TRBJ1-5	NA	TGTGCCAGCAGGAAAGGGACAGCCGTTTATAGCAATCAGCCCCAGCATTTT	CASRKGTAVYSNQPQHF
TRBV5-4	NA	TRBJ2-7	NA	TGTGCCAGCAGCTTGTGGGCCGGGTCCTCCTACGAGCAGTACTTC	CASSLWAGSSYEQYF
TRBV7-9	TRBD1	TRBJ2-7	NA	TGTGCCAGCAGTTCCCCGACAGGGGGCTCCCCCTACGAGCAGTACTTC	CASSSPTGGSPYEQYF
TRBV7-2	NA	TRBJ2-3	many	TGTGCCAGCAGCTTAGCGGGGGGGCCTACGCAGTATTTT	CASSLAGGPTQYF
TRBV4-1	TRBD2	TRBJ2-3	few	TGCGCCAGCAGCCCCACGGGACTAGCGGGGGAAGCAGATACGCAGTATTTT	CASSPTGLAGEADTQYF
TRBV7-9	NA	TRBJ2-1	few	TGTGCCAGCAGCTTAGCCCGGAGATACAATGAGCAGTTCTTC	CASSLARRYNEQFF
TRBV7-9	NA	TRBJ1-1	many	TGTGCCAGCAGCTTAACGTCAGGGGCTGGACGGGGCACTGAAGCTTTCTTT	CASSLTSGAGRGTEAFF
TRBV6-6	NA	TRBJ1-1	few	TGTGCCAGCAGTTACTCGATTCAGGGACTGAACACTGAAGCTTTCTTT	CASSYSIQGLNTEAFF
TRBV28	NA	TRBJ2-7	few	TGTGCCAGCAGTAAGAACAGGAACGGACGGGACGAGCAGTACTTC	CASSKNRNGRDEQYF
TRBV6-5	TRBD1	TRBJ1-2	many	TGTGCCAGCAGCCCTCAGGGGGACAGGGGCTATGGCTACACCTTC	CASSPQGDRGYGYTF
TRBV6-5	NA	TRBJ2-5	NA	TGTGCCAGCAGTTACACGGCCAGGGAAGAGACCCAGTACTTC	CASSYTAREETQYF
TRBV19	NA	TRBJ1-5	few	TGTGCCAGTAGTTCTTGGGGCGGGACGAAGGGGCCCCAGCATTTT	CASSSWGGTKGPQHF
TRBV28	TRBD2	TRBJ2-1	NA	TGTGCCAGCAGTTTACGGCGGGGGGGCTTTTATGAGCAGTTCTTC	CASSLRRGGFYEQFF
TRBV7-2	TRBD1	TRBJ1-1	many	TGTGCCAGCAGCTTTTCTGGACAGGGGATTTACGAAGCTTTCTTT	CASSFSGQGIYEAFF
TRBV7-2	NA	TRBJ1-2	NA	TGTGCCAGCAGTCCCCCCGACGGCGCTAACTATGGCTACATCTTC	CASSPPDGANYGYIF
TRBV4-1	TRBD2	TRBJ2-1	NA	TGCGCCAGCAGCCAAGATTTAGTTCTAGCGGGGGGGCCTCTAAGCTCCTACAATGAGCAGTTCTTC	CASSQDLVLAGGPLSSYNEQFF
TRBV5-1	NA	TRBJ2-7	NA	TGCGCCAGCAGTCCGACAGGAGGGCACACCTACGAGCAGTACTTC	CASSPTGGHTYEQYF